Listed below are T cell receptor beta chains from one sample, sequenced in a study of cytomegalovirus exposure and HLA in healthy donors. Repertoires were generated with immunoSEQ multiplex PCR, while TCRdb's copy carries only in-frame clones and drops some. The table lists approximately 180,000 clones, 75% to 85% of them singletons, with roughly 3.5% in the top ten. The sample was PBMCs. These receptors came from a woman between 55 and 75 years old in good health and CMV-seropositive. Both conserved end residues are part of each CDR3. Each record gives: V gene, clone size, J gene, D gene, CDR3 protein, CDR3 DNA. D genes are given only for firm matches. The listing skips clone size in some rows; elsewhere it reads once, few, many or a size class.

>TRBV4-2|once|TRBJ2-4|NA
CASSQAAGKAKNIQYF
TGTGCCAGCAGCCAAGCGGCGGGGAAAGCCAAAAACATTCAGTACTTC
>TRBV7-2|NA|TRBJ2-7|TRBD1
CASSPPGTGGHEQYF
TGTGCCAGCAGCCCTCCCGGGACAGGGGGCCACGAGCAGTACTTC
>TRBV28|NA|TRBJ2-7|TRBD1
CASSFSRTGSYEQYF
TGTGCCAGCAGTTTTTCAAGGACAGGGTCCTACGAGCAGTACTTC
>TRBV7-2|once|TRBJ1-2|TRBD1
CASSRGQEYGYTF
TGTGCCAGCAGCCGGGGACAGGAGTATGGCTACACCTTC
>TRBV28|NA|TRBJ2-7|NA
CASNTGIYEQYF
TGTGCCAGCAACACAGGGATCTACGAGCAGTACTTC
>TRBV19|NA|TRBJ2-7|TRBD1
CASRLRQGPSYEQYF
TGTGCCAGTAGGCTCCGACAGGGACCCTCCTACGAGCAGTACTTC
>TRBV19|NA|TRBJ2-1|NA
CASRGWGPGDNEQFF
TGTGCCAGTAGAGGGTGGGGCCCTGGGGACAATGAGCAGTTCTTC
>TRBV30|once|TRBJ2-2|NA
CAWSAGAGELFF
TGTGCCTGGAGTGCCGGGGCCGGGGAGCTGTTTTTT
>TRBV28|NA|TRBJ1-2|TRBD1
CASSTLGQGVYGYTF
TGTGCCAGCAGTACACTAGGACAGGGGGTTTATGGCTACACCTTC
>TRBV7-9|NA|TRBJ2-7|NA
CASSRRQFSGYEQYF
TGTGCCAGCAGCCGGAGACAGTTCAGCGGGTACGAGCAGTACTTC
>TRBV27|few|TRBJ2-1|NA
CASSSSQGYNEQFF
TGTGCCAGCAGTTCATCTCAGGGTTACAATGAGCAGTTCTTC
>TRBV7-6|NA|TRBJ2-7|NA
CASSLVGSNAYEQYF
TGTGCCAGCAGCTTAGTAGGGAGCAACGCCTACGAGCAGTACTTC
>TRBV5-1|NA|TRBJ2-3|TRBD2
CASRTPGAGGADTQYF
TGCGCCAGCAGGACCCCGGGGGCGGGGGGCGCAGATACGCAGTATTTT
>TRBV9|NA|TRBJ2-7|TRBD2
CASSVGRAGVTSYEQYF
TGTGCCAGCAGCGTGGGCAGAGCGGGGGTTACCTCCTACGAGCAGTACTTC
>TRBV30|NA|TRBJ2-2|TRBD1
CAWSYRGYTGELFF
TGTGCCTGGAGCTACAGGGGATATACCGGGGAGCTGTTTTTT
>TRBV21-1|NA|TRBJ2-7|NA
CASSSTGTGHPRGREQYF
TGTGCCAGCAGCAGTACCGGGACAGGGCACCCAAGGGGTAGGGAGCAGTACTTC
>TRBV6-1|once|TRBJ2-7|NA
CASSEIAGPSEQYF
TGTGCCAGCAGTGAAATCGCAGGGCCGTCTGAGCAGTACTTC
>TRBV7-2|NA|TRBJ2-3|TRBD2
CASSLREGTDTQYF
TGTGCCAGCAGCTTGCGGGAGGGCACAGATACGCAGTATTTT
>TRBV18|NA|TRBJ1-1|TRBD1
CASSPRQGATEAFF
TGTGCCAGCTCACCAAGACAGGGGGCCACTGAAGCCTTCTTT
>TRBV28|NA|TRBJ1-1|NA
CASRRAQGTEAFF
TGTGCCAGCAGGCGAGCACAGGGAACTGAAGCTTTCTTT
>TRBV7-9|NA|TRBJ1-4|NA
CASSSDTGTEKLFF
TGTGCCAGCAGCTCCGATACAGGGACTGAAAAACTGTTTTTT
>TRBV7-3|NA|TRBJ1-1|TRBD1
CASSLRGTNTEAFF
TGTGCCAGCAGCCTCAGGGGGACGAACACTGAAGCTTTCTTT